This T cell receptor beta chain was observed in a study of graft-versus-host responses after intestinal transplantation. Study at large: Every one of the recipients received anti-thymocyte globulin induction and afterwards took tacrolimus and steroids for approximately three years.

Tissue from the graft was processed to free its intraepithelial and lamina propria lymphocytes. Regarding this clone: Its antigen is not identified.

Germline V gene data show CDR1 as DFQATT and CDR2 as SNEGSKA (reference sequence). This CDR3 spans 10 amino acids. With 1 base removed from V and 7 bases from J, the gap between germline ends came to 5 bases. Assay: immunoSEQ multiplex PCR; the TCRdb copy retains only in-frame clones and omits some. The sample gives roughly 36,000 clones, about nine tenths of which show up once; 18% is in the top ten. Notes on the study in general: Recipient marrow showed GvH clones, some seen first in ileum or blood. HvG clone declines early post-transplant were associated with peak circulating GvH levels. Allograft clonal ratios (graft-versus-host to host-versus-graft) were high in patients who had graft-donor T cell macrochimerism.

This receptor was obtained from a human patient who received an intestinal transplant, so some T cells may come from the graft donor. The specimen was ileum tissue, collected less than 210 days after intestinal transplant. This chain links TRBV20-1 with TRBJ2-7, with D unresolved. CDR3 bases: TGCAGTGCTAGAGGCGGTGAGCAGTACTTC. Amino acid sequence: CSARGGEQYF.